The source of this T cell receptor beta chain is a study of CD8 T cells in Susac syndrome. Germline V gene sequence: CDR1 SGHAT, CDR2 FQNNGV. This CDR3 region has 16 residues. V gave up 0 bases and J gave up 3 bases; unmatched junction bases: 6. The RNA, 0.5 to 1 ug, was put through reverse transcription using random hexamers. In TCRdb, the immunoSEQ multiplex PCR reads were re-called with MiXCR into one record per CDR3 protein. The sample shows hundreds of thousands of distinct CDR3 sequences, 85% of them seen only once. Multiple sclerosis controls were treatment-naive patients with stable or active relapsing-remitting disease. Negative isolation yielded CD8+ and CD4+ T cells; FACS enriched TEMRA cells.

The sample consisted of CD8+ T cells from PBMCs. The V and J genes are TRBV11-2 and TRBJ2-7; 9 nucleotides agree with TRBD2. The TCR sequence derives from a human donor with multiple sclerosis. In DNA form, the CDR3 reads TGTGCCAGCAGCTTAGATAAAGCGGGGGGCGGCTACGAGCAGTACTTC. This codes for CASSLDKAGGGYEQYF.